The 2 T cell receptor beta chains below all came from one sample that was sequenced in a study of CD8 T cells in ankylosing spondylitis. Findings and caveats of the study: Seemingly characteristic of ankylosing spondylitis blood was a TCR beta motif consisting of roughly 8 highly homologous variants.

Each CDR3 protein is one row after TCRdb ran MiXCR on the 5' RACE reads. The profile shows some 800,000 distinct CDR3 sequences, 12% of them singletons. These receptors' targets are unknown. The specimen was blood, either unsorted or a sorted T cell fraction (not recorded which). All receptors come from a male donor with ankylosing spondylitis.

The rearrangement joins TRBV5-1 to TRBJ1-5, with no clear D. Trimming cost V 2 bases and J 0 bases, with 9 bases left between them. This CDR3 is 15 amino acids long. Germline V gives CDR1 SGHRS, CDR2 YFSETQ. The chain's CDR3 is CASSFSGGSNQPQHF. The CDR3 nucleotides are TGCGCCAGCAGCTTCTCAGGTGGTAGCAATCAGCCCCAGCATTTT. The full variable domain, rest sourced from reference TRBV5-1 and TRBJ1-5, is KAGVTQTPRYLIKTRGQQVTLSCSPISGHRSVSWYQQTPGQGLQFLFEYFSETQRNKGNFPGRFSGRQFSNSRSEMNVSTLELGDSALYLCASSFSGGSNQPQHFGDGTRLSIL.

This rearrangement joins TRBV6-2 or TRBV6-3 to TRBJ2-3; 7 positions agree with TRBD1. Germline CDR1 is MNHEY and CDR2 is SVGEGT. The CDR3 is made up of 17 amino acids. The J segment lost 0 bases and the V segment lost 0 bases, leaving 6 bases of the junction unmatched. CDR3 loop: CASSYSGQALSTDTQYF. The DNA for the CDR3 is TGTGCCAGCAGTTACTCAGGACAGGCCCTCAGCACAGATACGCAGTATTTT.